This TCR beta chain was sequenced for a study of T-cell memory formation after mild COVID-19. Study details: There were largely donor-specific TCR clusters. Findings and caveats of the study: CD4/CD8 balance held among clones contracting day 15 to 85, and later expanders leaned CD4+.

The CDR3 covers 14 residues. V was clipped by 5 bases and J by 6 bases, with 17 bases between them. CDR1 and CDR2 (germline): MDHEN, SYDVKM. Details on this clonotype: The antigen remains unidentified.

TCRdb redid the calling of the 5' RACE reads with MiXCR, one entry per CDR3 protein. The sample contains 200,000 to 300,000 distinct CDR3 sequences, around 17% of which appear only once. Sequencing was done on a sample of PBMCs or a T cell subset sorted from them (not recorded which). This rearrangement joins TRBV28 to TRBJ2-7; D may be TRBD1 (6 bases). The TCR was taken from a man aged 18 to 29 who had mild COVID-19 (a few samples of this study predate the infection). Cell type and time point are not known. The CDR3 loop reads CASSPLTGGGEQYF. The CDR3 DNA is TGTGCCAGCAGTCCCCTGACAGGCGGAGGCGAGCAGTACTTC.